This T cell receptor beta chain was identified in a study of blood T cell repertoires in COVID-19. Study-level background: Acute and convalescent COVID-19 specimens originated in the United States, Italy and Spain.

Across about two dozen US areas, participants ranged in age from 18 to 89 years. Profiling relied on immunoSEQ multiplex PCR, and the TCRdb table lists in-frame clones only, not all of them. The repertoire has approximately 150,000 clones, 70% to 90% of them found once; the top ten carry about 3.4%. The CDR3 contains 12 residues. V was clipped by 3 bases and J by 7 bases, with 6 bases between them. Germline V gene lookup returns CDR1 KGHDR and CDR2 SFDVKD. The gene calls are TRBV24-1 and TRBJ1-5; D not resolved. The material sequenced was PBMCs or T cells enriched from blood (not recorded which). The receptor was isolated from a woman aged 45-59 years with acute COVID-19. The CDR3 here is CATSDTGQPQHF. Here the CDR3 DNA reads TGTGCCACCAGTGATACGGGACAGCCCCAGCATTTT.